A selection of T cell receptor beta chains follows, all from one sample in a study of blood T cell repertoires in COVID-19. The repertoire was sequenced with immunoSEQ multiplex PCR; TCRdb's copy has only in-frame clones and lacks some. The table includes more than 200,000 clones, about 85% detected once. The sample taken for sequencing was peripheral blood. The origin of the receptors is a man aged 60-69 years with acute or convalescent COVID-19. CDR3s include the opening cysteine and the closing phenylalanine or tryptophan. The order of the fields is clone size, D gene, V gene, J gene, CDR3 DNA, CDR3 protein. The D gene is left open where the match is weak. Size is stated for part of the rows, as once, few or many counts, or as a class when the clone is expanded.

clone_size: NA
d_call: TRBD2
v_call: TRBV12-5
j_call: TRBJ2-7
cdr3_nt: TGTGCTAGTGGTTTGGTACTCCCAGCGGGGAGTTACGAGCAGTACTTC
cdr3_aa: CASGLVLPAGSYEQYF

clone_size: NA
d_call: TRBD2
v_call: TRBV11-2
j_call: TRBJ2-5
cdr3_nt: TGTGCCAGCAGCCTTGTAGCGGGAGGGCCGGGCCAAGAGACCCAGTACTTC
cdr3_aa: CASSLVAGGPGQETQYF

clone_size: NA
d_call: TRBD1
v_call: TRBV5-1
j_call: TRBJ2-7
cdr3_nt: TGCGCCAGCAGCTTTCATGCAGGGGGCGATAGCCCCTACGAGCAGTACTTC
cdr3_aa: CASSFHAGGDSPYEQYF

clone_size: NA
d_call: TRBD1
v_call: TRBV7-9
j_call: TRBJ1-2
cdr3_nt: TGTGCCAGCAGCGAAGGGACAGGGGGCGGTGGCTACACCTTC
cdr3_aa: CASSEGTGGGGYTF

clone_size: NA
d_call: TRBD1
v_call: TRBV5-1
j_call: TRBJ2-2
cdr3_nt: TGCGCCAGCAGCTTGGGACAGGGGGCGCCGAACACCGGGGAGCTGTTTTTT
cdr3_aa: CASSLGQGAPNTGELFF

clone_size: few
d_call: NA
v_call: TRBV7-9
j_call: TRBJ1-4
cdr3_nt: TGTGCCAGCAGCTTGACGGGGGGCGCTGGGCATGAAAAACTGTTTTTT
cdr3_aa: CASSLTGGAGHEKLFF

clone_size: NA
d_call: NA
v_call: TRBV6-5
j_call: TRBJ2-2
cdr3_nt: TGTGCCAGCTCCCGATCATGGGGCGGAACCGGGGAGCTGTTTTTT
cdr3_aa: CASSRSWGGTGELFF

clone_size: NA
d_call: NA
v_call: TRBV18
j_call: TRBJ1-5
cdr3_nt: TGTGCCAGCTCACCAGCAGGGGTTCGCAATCAGCCCCAGCATTTT
cdr3_aa: CASSPAGVRNQPQHF

clone_size: NA
d_call: NA
v_call: TRBV28
j_call: TRBJ1-2
cdr3_nt: TGTGCCAGCATCAATAAGGGAGGGGTTAACTATGGCTACACCTTC
cdr3_aa: CASINKGGVNYGYTF

clone_size: NA
d_call: NA
v_call: TRBV9
j_call: TRBJ1-2
cdr3_nt: TGTGCCAGCAGCGTAGCTGTGGGGGGAGGAGGCTATGGCTACACCTTC
cdr3_aa: CASSVAVGGGGYGYTF

clone_size: NA
d_call: NA
v_call: TRBV5-8
j_call: TRBJ1-2
cdr3_nt: TGTGCCAGCAGCTCACAACAGAATGCTTACTATGGCTACACCTTC
cdr3_aa: CASSSQQNAYYGYTF

clone_size: NA
d_call: NA
v_call: TRBV6-5
j_call: TRBJ1-3
cdr3_nt: TGTGCCAGCTCACAAGCGGGTTTACGTGGAAACACCATATATTTT
cdr3_aa: CASSQAGLRGNTIYF

clone_size: NA
d_call: NA
v_call: TRBV5-1
j_call: TRBJ1-5
cdr3_nt: TGCGCCAGCAGCCAAGGATCTGGAGGTGGCCAGCCCCAGCATTTT
cdr3_aa: CASSQGSGGGQPQHF

clone_size: NA
d_call: NA
v_call: TRBV7-2
j_call: TRBJ1-1
cdr3_nt: TGTGCCAGCAGCATGGGCCCGAACACTGAAGCTTTCTTT
cdr3_aa: CASSMGPNTEAFF

clone_size: NA
d_call: TRBD1
v_call: TRBV11-3
j_call: TRBJ2-2
cdr3_nt: TGTGCCAGCAGCTCCCCCCCTCTCGGGACAGGGGTCCCCGGGGAGCTGTTTTTT
cdr3_aa: CASSSPPLGTGVPGELFF

clone_size: NA
d_call: TRBD1
v_call: TRBV27
j_call: TRBJ1-6
cdr3_nt: TGTGCCAGCAGTGCGGGACAGGGGGGGGGTTCACCCCTCCACTTT
cdr3_aa: CASSAGQGGGSPLHF

clone_size: NA
d_call: NA
v_call: TRBV6-1
j_call: TRBJ2-7
cdr3_nt: TGTGCCAGCAGTGAGTTTACAGGGTCCCACGAGCAGTACTTC
cdr3_aa: CASSEFTGSHEQYF

clone_size: NA
d_call: TRBD1
v_call: TRBV11-2
j_call: TRBJ1-2
cdr3_nt: TGTGCCAGCAGCTTAGTTGGGACAGGGTCACCCTATGGCTACACCTTC
cdr3_aa: CASSLVGTGSPYGYTF

clone_size: NA
d_call: NA
v_call: TRBV7-8
j_call: TRBJ1-4
cdr3_nt: TGTGCCAGCAGCTTGGGTACCATCAACAGAAATGAAAAACTGTTTTTT
cdr3_aa: CASSLGTINRNEKLFF

clone_size: NA
d_call: NA
v_call: TRBV5-4
j_call: TRBJ2-3
cdr3_nt: TGTGCCAGCAGCTTAGGTGGGGGGGCATGGGATACGCAGTATTTT
cdr3_aa: CASSLGGGAWDTQYF

clone_size: NA
d_call: NA
v_call: TRBV27
j_call: TRBJ1-2
cdr3_nt: TGTGCCAGCAGTCAACAAAGGACAGCCCCCTATGGCTACACCTTC
cdr3_aa: CASSQQRTAPYGYTF